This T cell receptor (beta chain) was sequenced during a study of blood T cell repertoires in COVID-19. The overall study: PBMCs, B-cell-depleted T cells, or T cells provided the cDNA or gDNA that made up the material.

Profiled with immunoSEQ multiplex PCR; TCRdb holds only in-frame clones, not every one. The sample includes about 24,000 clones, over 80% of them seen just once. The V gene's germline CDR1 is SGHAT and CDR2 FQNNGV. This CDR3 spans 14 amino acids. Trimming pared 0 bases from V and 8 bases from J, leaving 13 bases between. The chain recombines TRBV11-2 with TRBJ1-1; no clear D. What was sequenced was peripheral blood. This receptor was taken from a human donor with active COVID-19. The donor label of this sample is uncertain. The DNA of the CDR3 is TGTGCCAGCAGCTTAGAGGCGGCCCCGGGGGAAGCTTTCTTT. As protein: CASSLEAAPGEAFF.